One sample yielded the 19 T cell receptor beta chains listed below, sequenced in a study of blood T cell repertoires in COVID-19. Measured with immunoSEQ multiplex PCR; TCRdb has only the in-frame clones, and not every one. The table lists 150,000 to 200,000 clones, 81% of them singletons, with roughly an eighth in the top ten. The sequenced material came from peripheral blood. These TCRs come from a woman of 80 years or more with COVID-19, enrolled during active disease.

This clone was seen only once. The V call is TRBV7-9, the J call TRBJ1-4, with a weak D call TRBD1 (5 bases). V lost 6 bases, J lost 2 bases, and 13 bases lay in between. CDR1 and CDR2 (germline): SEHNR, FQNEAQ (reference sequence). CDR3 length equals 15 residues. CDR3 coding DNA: TGTGCCAGCAGTCAACCAGGGTCTACTAATGAAAAACTGTTTTTT. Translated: CASSQPGSTNEKLFF.

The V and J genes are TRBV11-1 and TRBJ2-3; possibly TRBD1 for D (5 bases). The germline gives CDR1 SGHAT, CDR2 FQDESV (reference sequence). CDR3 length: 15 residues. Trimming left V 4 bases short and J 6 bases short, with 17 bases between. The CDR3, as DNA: TGTGCCAGCAGCTCCACAGGAGTAATGTCTGATACGCAGTATTTT. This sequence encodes CASSSTGVMSDTQYF.

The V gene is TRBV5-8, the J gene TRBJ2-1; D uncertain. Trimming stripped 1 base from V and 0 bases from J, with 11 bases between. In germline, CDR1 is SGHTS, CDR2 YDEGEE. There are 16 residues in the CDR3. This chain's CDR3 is CASSLFRPSSYNEQFF. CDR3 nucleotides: TGTGCCAGCAGCTTGTTTCGCCCTAGCTCCTACAATGAGCAGTTCTTC.

CDR3 sequence: CSVERLRAELMRGDTQYF. CDR3 nucleotides: TGCAGCGTTGAACGTCTGAGGGCGGAGTTAATGCGGGGAGATACGCAGTATTTT. The V and J genes are TRBV29-1 and TRBJ2-3; a weak D match, TRBD2 (6 bases). Trimming stripped 2 bases from V and 5 bases from J, with 26 bases between. There are 18 residues in the CDR3. Looked up from germline, CDR1 is SQVTM and CDR2 is ANQGSEA.

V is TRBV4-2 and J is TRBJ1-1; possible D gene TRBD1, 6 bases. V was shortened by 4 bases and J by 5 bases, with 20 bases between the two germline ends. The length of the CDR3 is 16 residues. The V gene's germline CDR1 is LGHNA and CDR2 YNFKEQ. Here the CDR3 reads CASSRKRTGTQTEAFF. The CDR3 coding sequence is TGTGCCAGCAGCCGTAAACGAACCGGGACACAGACTGAAGCTTTCTTT.

In DNA, the CDR3 is TGTGCCAGCAGTGGCAAGACAGGGGCTGGCACTGAAGCTTTCTTT. Encoded protein: CASSGKTGAGTEAFF. V gene TRBV28 combines with J gene TRBJ1-1; 8 bases map to TRBD1. The junction had 9 bases not matched to a gene; V was cut back by 5 bases and J by 4 bases. CDR3 length equals 15 residues. The germline V gene has CDR1 MDHEN and CDR2 SYDVKM.

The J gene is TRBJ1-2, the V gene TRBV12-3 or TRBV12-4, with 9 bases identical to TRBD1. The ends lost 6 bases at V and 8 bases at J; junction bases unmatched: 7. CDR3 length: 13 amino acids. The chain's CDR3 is CASSPGQGFGYTF. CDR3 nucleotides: TGTGCCAGCAGCCCGGGACAGGGCTTCGGCTACACCTTC.

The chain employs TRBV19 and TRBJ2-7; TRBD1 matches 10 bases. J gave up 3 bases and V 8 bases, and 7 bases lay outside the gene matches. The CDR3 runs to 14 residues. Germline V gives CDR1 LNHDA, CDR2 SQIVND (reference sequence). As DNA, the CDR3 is TGTGCCAGTGCCCCCGGGACAGGGGACTACGAGCAGTACTTC. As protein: CASAPGTGDYEQYF.

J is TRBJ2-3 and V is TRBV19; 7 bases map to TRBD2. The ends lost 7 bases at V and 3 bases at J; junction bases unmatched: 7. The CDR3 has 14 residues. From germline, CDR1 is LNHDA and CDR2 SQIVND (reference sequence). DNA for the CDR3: TGTGCCAGTAATGGGGGAGCGGGGACAGATACGCAGTATTTT. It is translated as CASNGGAGTDTQYF.

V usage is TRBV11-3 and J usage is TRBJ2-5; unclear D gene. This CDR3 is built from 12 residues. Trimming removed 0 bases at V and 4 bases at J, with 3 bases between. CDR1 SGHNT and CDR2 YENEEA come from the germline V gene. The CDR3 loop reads CASSLDLETQYF. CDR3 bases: TGTGCCAGCAGCTTAGACCTAGAGACCCAGTACTTC. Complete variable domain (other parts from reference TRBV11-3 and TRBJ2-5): EAGVVQSPRYKIIEKKQPVAFWCNPISGHNTLYWYLQNLGQGPELLIRYENEEAVDDSQLPKDRFSAERLKGVDSTLKIQPAELGDSAVYLCASSLDLETQYFGPGTRLLVL.

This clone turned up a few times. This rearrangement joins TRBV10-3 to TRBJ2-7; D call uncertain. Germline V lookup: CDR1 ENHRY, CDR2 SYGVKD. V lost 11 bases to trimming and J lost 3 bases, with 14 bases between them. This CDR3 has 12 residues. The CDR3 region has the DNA TGTGCCGTCCGGTCGGGTTACTACGAGCAGTACTTC. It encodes CAVRSGYYEQYF.

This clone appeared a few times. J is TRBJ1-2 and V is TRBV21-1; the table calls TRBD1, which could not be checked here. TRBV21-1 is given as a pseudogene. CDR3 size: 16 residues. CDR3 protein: CASIPGKGAPNYGYTF. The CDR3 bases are TGTGCCAGCATCCCGGGAAAGGGGGCCCCCAACTATGGCTACACCTTC.

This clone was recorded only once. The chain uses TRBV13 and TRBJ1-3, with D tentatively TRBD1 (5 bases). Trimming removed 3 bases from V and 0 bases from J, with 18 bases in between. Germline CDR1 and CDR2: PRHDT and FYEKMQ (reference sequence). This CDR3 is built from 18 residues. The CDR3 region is CASSFTGVADTSGNTIYF. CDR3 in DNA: TGTGCCAGCAGCTTCACAGGCGTGGCAGACACCTCTGGAAACACCATATATTTT.

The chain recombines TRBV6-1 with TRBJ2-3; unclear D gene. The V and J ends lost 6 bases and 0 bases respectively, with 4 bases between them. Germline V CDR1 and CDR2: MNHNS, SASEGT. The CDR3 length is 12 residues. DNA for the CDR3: TGTGCCAGCAGGTCTAGCACAGATACGCAGTATTTT. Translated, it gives CASRSSTDTQYF.

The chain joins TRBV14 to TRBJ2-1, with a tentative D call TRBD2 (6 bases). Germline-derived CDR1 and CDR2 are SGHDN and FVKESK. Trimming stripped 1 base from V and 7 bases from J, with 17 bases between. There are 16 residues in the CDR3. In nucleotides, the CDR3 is TGTGCCAGCAGCCAAGTGCGGGGAGAGAAGATTAATGAGCAGTTCTTC. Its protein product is CASSQVRGEKINEQFF.

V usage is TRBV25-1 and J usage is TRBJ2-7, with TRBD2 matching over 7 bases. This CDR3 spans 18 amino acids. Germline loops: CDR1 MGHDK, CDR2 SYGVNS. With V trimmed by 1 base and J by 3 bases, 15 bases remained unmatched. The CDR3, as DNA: TGTGCCAGCAGTGAATGGGCTAGCGGAGATACTACGGTCTACGAGCAGTACTTC. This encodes CASSEWASGDTTVYEQYF.

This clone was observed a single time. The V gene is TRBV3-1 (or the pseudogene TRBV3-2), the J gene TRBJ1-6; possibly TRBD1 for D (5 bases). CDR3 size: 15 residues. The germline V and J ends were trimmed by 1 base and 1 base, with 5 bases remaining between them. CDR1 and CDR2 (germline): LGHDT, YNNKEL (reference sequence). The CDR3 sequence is CASSQGQSYNSPLHF. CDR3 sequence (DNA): TGTGCCAGCAGCCAAGGACAGTCCTATAATTCACCCCTCCACTTT.

The CDR3 spells CATGTGRGPQHF. CDR3 coding DNA: TGTGCCACCGGTACAGGCCGCGGCCCCCAGCATTTT. The chain links TRBV24-1 to TRBJ1-5, with TRBD1 as a possible D gene (5 bases). V lost 9 bases, J lost 10 bases, and 15 bases lay in between. The CDR3 is 12 residues long. CDR1 and CDR2 from the germline V gene are KGHDR and SFDVKD.

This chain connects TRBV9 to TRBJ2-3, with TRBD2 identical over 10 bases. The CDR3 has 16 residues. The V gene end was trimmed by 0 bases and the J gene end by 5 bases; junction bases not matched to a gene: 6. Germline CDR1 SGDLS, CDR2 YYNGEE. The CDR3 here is CASSVGASGGGDTQYF. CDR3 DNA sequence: TGTGCCAGCAGCGTAGGGGCTAGCGGGGGTGGAGATACGCAGTATTTT.